The next 5 T cell receptor beta chains were all read from a single sample in a study of cytomegalovirus exposure and HLA in healthy donors. PCR was performed using 60 Vbeta and 13 Jbeta primers. Assay: immunoSEQ multiplex PCR; the TCRdb copy retains only in-frame clones and omits some. The data show over 110,000 clones, with about four fifths seen just once and around 4.4% held by the top ten. Sample: PBMCs. The receptors originated from a man aged 35 to 55 in good health and CMV-seronegative.

This clone was recorded a few times. The chain joins TRBV5-1 to TRBJ1-1; unclear D gene. The CDR3 spans 14 residues. V lost 2 bases and J 2 bases, leaving 10 bases between the germline ends. Germline V gene data show CDR1 as SGHRS and CDR2 as YFSETQ. CDR3 DNA: TGCGCCAGCAGCTTTCCGGAGCCAAACACTGAAGCTTTCTTT. Protein: CASSFPEPNTEAFF. The complete variable domain, with remaining parts taken from reference TRBV5-1 and TRBJ1-1, reads KAGVTQTPRYLIKTRGQQVTLSCSPISGHRSVSWYQQTPGQGLQFLFEYFSETQRNKGNFPGRFSGRQFSNSRSEMNVSTLELGDSALYLCASSFPEPNTEAFFGQGTRLTVV.

This rearrangement joins TRBV6-5 to TRBJ1-5; 8 bases agree with TRBD1. The length of the CDR3 is 14 residues. Trimming took 5 bases from V and 6 from J; bases not matched to a gene: 6. Germline CDR1 MNHEY, CDR2 SVGAGI. The CDR3 region is CASSRQGAGQPQHF. CDR3 DNA: TGTGCCAGCAGTCGTCAGGGGGCAGGTCAGCCCCAGCATTTT.

The rearrangement links TRBV27 to TRBJ1-3; the match to TRBD1 covers 7 bases. Unmatched junction bases numbered 5, after V lost 5 bases and J lost 4 bases. CDR3 length equals 14 residues. Germline values: CDR1 MNHEY, CDR2 SMNVEV (reference sequence). CDR3 sequence (DNA): TGTGCCAGCAGTCTACAGGGGAAGGGAAACACCATATATTTT. This encodes CASSLQGKGNTIYF.

V gene TRBV5-4 combines with J gene TRBJ2-7, with 8 bases that match TRBD2. Germline V gene sequence: CDR1 SGHNT, CDR2 YYREEE (reference sequence). The CDR3 has 15 amino acids. J lost 1 base, V lost 4 bases, and 7 bases had no gene match. CDR3 DNA: TGTGCCAGCAGCCGGGAGGCTAGCGGGTCCTACGAGCAGTACTTC. Translating gives CASSREASGSYEQYF.

A few counts support this clone. This chain uses TRBV29-1 with TRBJ1-4; possible D gene TRBD1, 6 bases. V lost 7 bases and J 0 bases, leaving 12 bases between the germline ends. Per the germline V gene, CDR1 is SQVTM and CDR2 is ANQGSEA. This CDR3 region has 14 residues. For the CDR3, the DNA is TGCAGCGCTGGACAGTTCGCAACTAATGAAAAACTGTTTTTT. Translated, it gives CSAGQFATNEKLFF. Drawing the rest from reference TRBV29-1 and TRBJ1-4, the complete variable domain is SAVISQKPSRDICQRGTSLTIQCQVDSQVTMMFWYRQQPGQSLTLIATANQGSEATYESGFVIDKFPISRPNLTFSTLTVSNMSPEDSSIYLCSAGQFATNEKLFFGSGTQLSVL.